A single T cell receptor beta chain is shown here with its context. No antigen is known for it. A much larger clonotype is one base distant, so this may be a read error. The record originates from a study of blood T cells in healthy people across ages. Points from the study as a whole: It was not possible, with unsorted PBMCs, to conclusively compare naive and antigen-experienced cells. Whereas aged donors had fewer naive CD4+ cells, long-lived donors had more of them and higher diversity.

V was shortened by 6 bases and J by 3 bases, with 14 bases between the two germline ends. CDR1 and CDR2 from the germline V gene are DFQATT and SNEGSKA (reference sequence). CDR3 length equals 13 residues. Then a second PCR, running roughly 7 to 11 cycles, was carried out with a sample-barcoded 5' primer and a J-beta primer mix. TCRdb fed the 5' RACE reads into MiXCR, producing one record per CDR3 protein. This sample has hundreds of thousands of distinct CDR3 sequences, with roughly 50% found just once. This TCR derives from a man between 40 and 49 years old in good health. Sequenced input: blood. The chain carries TRBV20-1 and TRBJ1-1; no definite D call. The CDR3 protein is CSAPQGAHTEAFF. The DNA of the CDR3 is TGCAGTGCCCCACAAGGTGCTCACACTGAAGCTTTCTTT.